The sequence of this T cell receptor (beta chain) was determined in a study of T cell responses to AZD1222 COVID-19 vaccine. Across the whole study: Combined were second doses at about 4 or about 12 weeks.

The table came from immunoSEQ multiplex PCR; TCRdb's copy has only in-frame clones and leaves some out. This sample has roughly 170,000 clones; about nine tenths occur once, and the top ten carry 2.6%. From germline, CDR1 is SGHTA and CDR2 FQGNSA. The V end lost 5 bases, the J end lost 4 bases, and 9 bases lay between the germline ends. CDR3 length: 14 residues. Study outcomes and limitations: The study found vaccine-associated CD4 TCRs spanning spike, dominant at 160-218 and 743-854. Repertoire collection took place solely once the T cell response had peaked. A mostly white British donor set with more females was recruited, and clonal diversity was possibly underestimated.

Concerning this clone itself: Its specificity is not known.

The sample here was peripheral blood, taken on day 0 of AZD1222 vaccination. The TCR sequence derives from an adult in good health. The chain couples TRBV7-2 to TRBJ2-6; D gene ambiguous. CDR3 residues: CASSVSAGANVLTF. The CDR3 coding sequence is TGTGCCAGCAGCGTCAGTGCCGGGGCCAACGTCCTGACTTTC.